This T cell receptor (beta chain) was recovered during a study of T cell responses to AZD1222 COVID-19 vaccine. Study-wide results and caveats: Nearly half of spike-specific TCRs reportedly target unmutated variant regions.

Worth noting for this clone: Its antigen is undetermined.

Here immunoSEQ multiplex PCR was the method, and the copy in TCRdb shows in-frame clones only, minus some. The repertoire includes around 35,000 clones, about 88% of them detected once, and approximately 6.5% sits in the top ten. The sample here was peripheral blood, taken on day 0 of AZD1222 vaccination. The receptor was derived from an adult in good health.

The DNA of the CDR3 is TGTGCCAGCAGTTTATTTGGTGGGACAGGGGGTAGTGGCTACACCTTC. Amino acids: CASSLFGGTGGSGYTF. The gene calls are TRBV28 and TRBJ1-2, with 11 bases matching TRBD1. The V and J ends lost 1 base and 7 bases, in that order; junction bases with no gene match: 8. The germline gives CDR1 MDHEN, CDR2 SYDVKM. There are 16 residues in the CDR3.